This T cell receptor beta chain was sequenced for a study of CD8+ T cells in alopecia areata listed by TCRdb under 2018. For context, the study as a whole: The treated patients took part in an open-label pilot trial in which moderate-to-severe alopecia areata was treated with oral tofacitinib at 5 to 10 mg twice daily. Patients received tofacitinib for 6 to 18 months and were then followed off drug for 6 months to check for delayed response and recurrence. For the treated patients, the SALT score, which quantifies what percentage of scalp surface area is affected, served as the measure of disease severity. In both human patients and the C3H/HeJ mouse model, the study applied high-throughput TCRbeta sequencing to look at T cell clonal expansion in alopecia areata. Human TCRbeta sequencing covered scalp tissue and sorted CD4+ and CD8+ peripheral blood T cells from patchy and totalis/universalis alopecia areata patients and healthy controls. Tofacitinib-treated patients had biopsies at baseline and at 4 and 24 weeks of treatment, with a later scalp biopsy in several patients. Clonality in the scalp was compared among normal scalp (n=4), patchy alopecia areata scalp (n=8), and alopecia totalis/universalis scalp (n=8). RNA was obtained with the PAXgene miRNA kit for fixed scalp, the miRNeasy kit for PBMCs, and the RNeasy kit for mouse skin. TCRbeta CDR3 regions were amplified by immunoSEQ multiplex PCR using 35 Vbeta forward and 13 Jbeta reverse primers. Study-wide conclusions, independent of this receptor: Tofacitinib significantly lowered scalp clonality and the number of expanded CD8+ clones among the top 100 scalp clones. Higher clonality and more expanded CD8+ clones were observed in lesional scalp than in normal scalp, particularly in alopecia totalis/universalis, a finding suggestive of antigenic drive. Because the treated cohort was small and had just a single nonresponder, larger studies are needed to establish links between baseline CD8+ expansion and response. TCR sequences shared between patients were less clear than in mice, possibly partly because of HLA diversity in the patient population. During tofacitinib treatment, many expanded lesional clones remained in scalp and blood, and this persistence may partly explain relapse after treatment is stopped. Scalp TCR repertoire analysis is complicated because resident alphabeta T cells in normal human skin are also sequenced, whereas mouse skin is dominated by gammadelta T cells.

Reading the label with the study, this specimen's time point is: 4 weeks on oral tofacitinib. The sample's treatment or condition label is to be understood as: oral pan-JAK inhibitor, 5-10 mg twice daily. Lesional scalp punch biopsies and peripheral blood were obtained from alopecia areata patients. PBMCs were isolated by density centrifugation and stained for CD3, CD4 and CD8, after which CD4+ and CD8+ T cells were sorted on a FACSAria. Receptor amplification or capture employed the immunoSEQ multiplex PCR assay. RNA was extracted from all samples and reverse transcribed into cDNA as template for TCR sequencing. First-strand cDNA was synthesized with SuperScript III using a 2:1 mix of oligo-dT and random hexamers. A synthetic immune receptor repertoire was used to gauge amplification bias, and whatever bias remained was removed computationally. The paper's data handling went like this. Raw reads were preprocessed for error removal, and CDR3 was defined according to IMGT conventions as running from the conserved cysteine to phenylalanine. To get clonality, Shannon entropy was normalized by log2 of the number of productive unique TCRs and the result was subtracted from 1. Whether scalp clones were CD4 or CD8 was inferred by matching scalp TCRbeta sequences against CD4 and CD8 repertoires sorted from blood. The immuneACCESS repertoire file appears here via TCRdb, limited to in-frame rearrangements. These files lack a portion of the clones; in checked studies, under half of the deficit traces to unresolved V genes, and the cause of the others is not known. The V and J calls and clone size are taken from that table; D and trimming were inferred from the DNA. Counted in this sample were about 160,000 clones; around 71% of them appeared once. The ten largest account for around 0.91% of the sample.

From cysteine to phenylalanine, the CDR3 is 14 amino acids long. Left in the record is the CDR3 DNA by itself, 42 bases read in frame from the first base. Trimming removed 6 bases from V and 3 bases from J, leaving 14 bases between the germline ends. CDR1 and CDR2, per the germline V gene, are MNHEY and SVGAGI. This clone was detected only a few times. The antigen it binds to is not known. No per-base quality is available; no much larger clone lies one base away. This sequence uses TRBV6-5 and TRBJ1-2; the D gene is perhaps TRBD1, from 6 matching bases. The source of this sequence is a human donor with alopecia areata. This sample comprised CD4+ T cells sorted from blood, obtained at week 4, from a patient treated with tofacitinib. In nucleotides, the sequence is TGTGCCAGCAGAAAAGGGGGGCAGGACTATGGCTACACCTTC. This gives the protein CASRKGGQDYGYTF.